This T cell receptor beta chain is from a study of T cells in Graves' hyperthyroidism and ophthalmopathy. Study conclusions and caveats: The majority of expanded thyroid clonotypes above 0.001 also appeared in blood.

This clonotype was seen repeatedly, ten times or more. Its target is unknown. Per germline, CDR1 DFQATT and CDR2 SNEGSKA (reference sequence). The CDR3 covers 17 residues. After removal of 1 base from V and 0 bases from J, the junction contained 5 bases not matched to a gene. Amplified TCR beta CDR3 regions came from RNA transcripts. The primer set for the first-round RT-PCR of the TCR CDR3 was HTBI. Each CDR3 protein gets one entry after TCRdb re-called the multiplex PCR reads with MiXCR. The sample holds hundreds of thousands of distinct CDR3 sequences, roughly 15% seen once. The genes are TRBV20-1 and TRBJ2-4; TRBD2 matches 11 bases. The sequence was collected from a woman between 50 and 59 years old with Graves' ophthalmopathy. Input material: blood. CDR3 region: CSARVAGGGGAKNIQYF. The CDR3, as DNA: TGCAGTGCTAGAGTAGCGGGAGGGGGGGGAGCCAAAAACATTCAGTACTTC.